This TCR beta chain was sequenced in a study of cytomegalovirus exposure and HLA in healthy donors. Whole-study findings and limits: TCR beta chains numbering under 200 were designated cytomegalovirus-associated.

In the case of this clone: Antigen: not known.

The CDR3 covers 13 residues. Per the germline V gene, CDR1 is SGHDN and CDR2 is FVKESK. Trimming took 3 bases from V and 8 from J; bases not matched to a gene: 6. 60 Vbeta and 13 Jbeta primers were used in PCR. The repertoire was sequenced with immunoSEQ multiplex PCR; TCRdb's copy has only in-frame clones and lacks some. The sample contains roughly 250,000 clones, roughly 86% of which appear only once. Sequencing used PBMCs. J is TRBJ1-1 and V is TRBV14; 7 bases match TRBD1. This receptor was identified in a woman between 35 and 50 years old in good health and CMV-seropositive. The CDR3 loop is CASSQKQGREAFF. The CDR3 DNA is TGTGCCAGCAGCCAGAAACAGGGGCGGGAAGCTTTCTTT.